The 16 T cell receptor beta chains below all came from one sample that was sequenced in a study of blood T cell repertoires in COVID-19. Generated by immunoSEQ multiplex PCR, the TCRdb table keeps only in-frame clones and is missing some. The sample gives 250,000 to 400,000 clones, approximately 88% of which show up once; 1.5% to 2% is in the top ten. The sequencing sample was made of peripheral blood. The source of these receptors is a woman aged 25 to 39 with COVID-19, enrolled during active disease.

The CDR3 here is CASSPDRGGLAGNTIYF. Written as DNA, the CDR3 is TGTGCCAGCAGTCCGGACAGGGGCGGACTCGCTGGAAACACCATATATTTT. The J gene is TRBJ1-3, the V gene TRBV6-6; 9 bases map to TRBD1. The germline CDR1 and CDR2 sequences are MNHNY and SVGAGI (reference sequence). V trimming: 5 bases; J trimming: 2 bases; junction bases outside the gene matches: 10. The CDR3 contains 17 residues.

The rearrangement uses TRBV19 and TRBJ2-2; 9 bases align to TRBD1. This CDR3 region has 15 residues. V lost 7 bases to trimming and J lost 6 bases; unmatched junction nucleotides: 9. CDR1 and CDR2 from the germline V gene are LNHDA and SQIVND (reference sequence). The DNA of the CDR3 is TGTGCCAGTACCACGGGACAGGGAAGGGCCGGGGAGCTGTTTTTT. It codes for CASTTGQGRAGELFF. Looking up the rest from reference TRBV19 and TRBJ2-2 gives the full variable domain: DGGITQSPKYLFRKEGQNVTLSCEQNLNHDAMYWYRQDPGQGLRLIYYSQIVNDFQKGDIAEGYSVSREKKESFPLTVTSAQKNPTAFYLCASTTGQGRAGELFFGEGSRLTVL.

V is TRBV28 and J is TRBJ1-4; D ambiguous. Germline CDR1 reads MDHEN; CDR2 reads SYDVKM. The CDR3 length is 15 residues. V shed 3 bases and J shed 2 bases, with 10 bases lying between them. The DNA of the CDR3 is TGTGCCAGCAGTTTGAACGGAGTCACTAATGAAAAACTGTTTTTT. Its translation is CASSLNGVTNEKLFF.

This sequence joins TRBV18 and TRBJ1-6; possibly TRBD1 for D (5 bases). This CDR3 has 13 residues. Trimming took off 9 bases at V and 8 bases at J, with 14 bases between the two ends. Germline CDR1 reads KGHSH; CDR2 reads LQKENI. The CDR3 bases are TGTGCCAGTAAGGGGTCCGGTCATTCACCCCTCCACTTT. Translation: CASKGSGHSPLHF. Filled out from reference TRBV18 and TRBJ1-6, the complete variable domain reads NAGVMQNPRHLVRRRGQEARLRCSPMKGHSHVYWYRQLPEEGLKFMVYLQKENIIDESGMPKERFSAEFPKEGPSILRIQQVVRGDSAAYFCASKGSGHSPLHFGNGTRLTVT.

The chain recombines TRBV5-6 with TRBJ1-5, with 8 bases matching TRBD1. From germline, CDR1 is SGHDT and CDR2 YYEEEE. There are 14 residues in the CDR3. V dropped 4 bases and J dropped 6; count of bases not matched to a gene: 6. Here the CDR3 reads CASSHGQGIQPQHF. The CDR3, as DNA: TGTGCCAGCAGCCACGGACAGGGTATTCAGCCCCAGCATTTT.

The gene calls are TRBV27 and TRBJ1-1, with D maybe TRBD1 (5 bases). V was cut by 2 bases and J by 1 base, with 5 bases left in between. Germline V gene data show CDR1 as MNHEY and CDR2 as SMNVEV (reference sequence). The length of the CDR3 is 13 residues. CDR3 loop: CASSLDRNTEAFF. CDR3 DNA sequence: TGTGCCAGCAGTTTAGACAGGAACACTGAAGCTTTCTTT.

V and J are TRBV27 and TRBJ1-5; D is unresolved. V was pared by 7 bases and J by 2 bases, with 9 bases between. The CDR3 spans 13 residues. In germline, CDR1 is MNHEY, CDR2 SMNVEV (reference sequence). The CDR3 is CASMAAGNQPQHF. CDR3 sequence (DNA): TGTGCCAGCATGGCAGCGGGCAATCAGCCCCAGCATTTT.

This clone was observed a single time. This chain links TRBV11-3 with TRBJ2-1, with 10 bases that match TRBD2. CDR1 is SGHNT and CDR2 is YENEEA in the germline V gene. This CDR3 is built from 15 residues. J gave up 6 bases and V 5 bases, and 7 bases lay outside the gene matches. The CDR3 here is CASSPSGGVGNEQFF. The DNA of the CDR3 is TGTGCCAGCAGCCCAAGCGGGGGGGTAGGCAATGAGCAGTTCTTC.

For the CDR3, the DNA is TGTGCCAGCAGCGGAGGACTAGCGGGGGGACCCTACAATGAGCAGTTCTTC. It encodes CASSGGLAGGPYNEQFF. V is TRBV5-8 and J is TRBJ2-1; 14 nucleotides line up with TRBD2. CDR1 is SGHTS and CDR2 is YDEGEE in the germline V gene. CDR3 size: 17 residues. The V gene end was trimmed by 4 bases and the J gene end by 2 bases; junction bases not matched to a gene: 5.

V usage is TRBV5-3 and J usage is TRBJ2-4; weak D call: TRBD1 (5 bases). TRBV5-3 is recorded as an ORF, its role being uncertain. The CDR3 covers 15 residues. Deletions cut 3 bases from V and 1 base from J, with 11 bases between. This CDR3 reads CARSWGQGAKNIQYF. CDR3 nucleotide sequence: TGTGCCAGAAGCTGGGGCCAGGGTGCCAAAAACATTCAGTACTTC.

The V and J genes are TRBV9 and TRBJ1-2; D gene uncertain. Deletions cut 4 bases from V and 1 base from J, with 14 bases between. Germline CDR1 is SGDLS and CDR2 is YYNGEE. CDR3 size: 15 residues. The CDR3 nucleotides are TGTGCCAGCAGCCCCCAAGCAACCGTTAACTATGGCTACACCTTC. Translation gives CASSPQATVNYGYTF.

The chain uses TRBV12-5 and TRBJ1-1; a weak D match, TRBD1 (6 bases). The V gene's germline CDR1 is LGHNT and CDR2 FRNRAP. The CDR3 has 15 residues. Trimming stripped 4 bases from V and 1 base from J, with 13 bases between. CDR3 residues: CASGYVAGANTEAFF. The CDR3 DNA reads as TGTGCTAGTGGTTATGTCGCGGGGGCGAACACTGAAGCTTTCTTT.

This chain connects TRBV28 to TRBJ2-7; TRBD2 agrees at 9 bases. V trimming: 10 bases; J trimming: 6 bases; junction bases outside the gene matches: 13. The CDR3 has 14 residues. Germline CDR1 reads MDHEN; CDR2 reads SYDVKM. CDR3 amino acids: CATSRTSATREQYV. CDR3 in DNA: TGTGCCACCTCGCGGACTAGCGCAACGCGCGAGCAGTACGTC.

The V and J genes are TRBV5-6 and TRBJ1-5; D gene ambiguous. The V gene lost 0 bases and the J gene lost 0 bases, with 7 bases spanning the gap. The CDR3 consists of 15 residues. The germline V gene has CDR1 SGHDT and CDR2 YYEEEE. CDR3 bases: TGTGCCAGCAGCTTGGGGCAGTATAGCAATCAGCCCCAGCATTTT. It codes for CASSLGQYSNQPQHF.

This clone was observed a few times. The chain combines TRBV6-5 with TRBJ2-2; TRBD1 agrees at 8 bases. This CDR3 is built from 15 residues. V shed 5 bases, J shed 5 bases, and the junction held 7 bases outside the gene matches. The germline gives CDR1 MNHEY, CDR2 SVGAGI. The CDR3 nucleotides read TGTGCCAGCAGTCGAGGACAGGGCTGGACCGGGGAGCTGTTTTTT. Protein: CASSRGQGWTGELFF.

V is TRBV7-9 and J is TRBJ2-3; tentatively, D is TRBD2 (6 bases). Germline V gene lookup returns CDR1 SEHNR and CDR2 FQNEAQ (reference sequence). The CDR3 runs 16 residues. V dropped 7 bases and J dropped 3 bases, with 20 bases sitting between them. The CDR3 here is CASNHYRLARTDTQYF. The CDR3 DNA is TGTGCCAGCAACCATTACAGGCTAGCGAGAACAGATACGCAGTATTTT.